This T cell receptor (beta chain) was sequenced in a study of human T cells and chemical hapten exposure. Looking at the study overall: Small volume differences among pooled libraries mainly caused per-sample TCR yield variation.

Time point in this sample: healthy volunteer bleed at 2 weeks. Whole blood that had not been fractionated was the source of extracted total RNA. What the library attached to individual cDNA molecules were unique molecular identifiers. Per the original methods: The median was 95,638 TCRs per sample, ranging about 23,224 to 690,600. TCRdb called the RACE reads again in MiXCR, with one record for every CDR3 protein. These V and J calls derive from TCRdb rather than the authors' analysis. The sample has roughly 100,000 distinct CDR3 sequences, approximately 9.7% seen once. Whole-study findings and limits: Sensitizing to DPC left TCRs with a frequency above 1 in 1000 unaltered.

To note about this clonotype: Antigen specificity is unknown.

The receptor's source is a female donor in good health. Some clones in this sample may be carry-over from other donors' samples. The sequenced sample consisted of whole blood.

This CDR3 reads CATSSGLSGANVLTF. The CDR3 nucleotides are TGTGCCACCAGTTCGGGCCTCTCTGGGGCCAACGTCCTGACTTTC. This sequence joins TRBV24-1 and TRBJ2-6; no firm D call. This CDR3 spans 15 amino acids. Germline CDR1 and CDR2: KGHDR and SFDVKD. The germline V and J ends were trimmed by 6 bases and 0 bases, with 8 bases remaining between them.